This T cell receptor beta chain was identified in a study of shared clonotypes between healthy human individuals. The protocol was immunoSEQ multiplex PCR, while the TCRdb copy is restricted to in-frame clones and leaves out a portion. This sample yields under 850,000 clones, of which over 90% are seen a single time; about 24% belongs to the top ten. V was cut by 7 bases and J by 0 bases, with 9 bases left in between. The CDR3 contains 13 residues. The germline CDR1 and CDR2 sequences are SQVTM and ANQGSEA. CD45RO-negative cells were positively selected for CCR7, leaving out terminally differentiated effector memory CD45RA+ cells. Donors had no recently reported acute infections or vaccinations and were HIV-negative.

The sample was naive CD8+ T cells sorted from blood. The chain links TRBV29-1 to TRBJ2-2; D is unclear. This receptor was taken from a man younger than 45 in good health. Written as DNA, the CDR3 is TGCAGCGCCGTTCCCCCGAACACCGGGGAGCTGTTTTTT. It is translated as CSAVPPNTGELFF.